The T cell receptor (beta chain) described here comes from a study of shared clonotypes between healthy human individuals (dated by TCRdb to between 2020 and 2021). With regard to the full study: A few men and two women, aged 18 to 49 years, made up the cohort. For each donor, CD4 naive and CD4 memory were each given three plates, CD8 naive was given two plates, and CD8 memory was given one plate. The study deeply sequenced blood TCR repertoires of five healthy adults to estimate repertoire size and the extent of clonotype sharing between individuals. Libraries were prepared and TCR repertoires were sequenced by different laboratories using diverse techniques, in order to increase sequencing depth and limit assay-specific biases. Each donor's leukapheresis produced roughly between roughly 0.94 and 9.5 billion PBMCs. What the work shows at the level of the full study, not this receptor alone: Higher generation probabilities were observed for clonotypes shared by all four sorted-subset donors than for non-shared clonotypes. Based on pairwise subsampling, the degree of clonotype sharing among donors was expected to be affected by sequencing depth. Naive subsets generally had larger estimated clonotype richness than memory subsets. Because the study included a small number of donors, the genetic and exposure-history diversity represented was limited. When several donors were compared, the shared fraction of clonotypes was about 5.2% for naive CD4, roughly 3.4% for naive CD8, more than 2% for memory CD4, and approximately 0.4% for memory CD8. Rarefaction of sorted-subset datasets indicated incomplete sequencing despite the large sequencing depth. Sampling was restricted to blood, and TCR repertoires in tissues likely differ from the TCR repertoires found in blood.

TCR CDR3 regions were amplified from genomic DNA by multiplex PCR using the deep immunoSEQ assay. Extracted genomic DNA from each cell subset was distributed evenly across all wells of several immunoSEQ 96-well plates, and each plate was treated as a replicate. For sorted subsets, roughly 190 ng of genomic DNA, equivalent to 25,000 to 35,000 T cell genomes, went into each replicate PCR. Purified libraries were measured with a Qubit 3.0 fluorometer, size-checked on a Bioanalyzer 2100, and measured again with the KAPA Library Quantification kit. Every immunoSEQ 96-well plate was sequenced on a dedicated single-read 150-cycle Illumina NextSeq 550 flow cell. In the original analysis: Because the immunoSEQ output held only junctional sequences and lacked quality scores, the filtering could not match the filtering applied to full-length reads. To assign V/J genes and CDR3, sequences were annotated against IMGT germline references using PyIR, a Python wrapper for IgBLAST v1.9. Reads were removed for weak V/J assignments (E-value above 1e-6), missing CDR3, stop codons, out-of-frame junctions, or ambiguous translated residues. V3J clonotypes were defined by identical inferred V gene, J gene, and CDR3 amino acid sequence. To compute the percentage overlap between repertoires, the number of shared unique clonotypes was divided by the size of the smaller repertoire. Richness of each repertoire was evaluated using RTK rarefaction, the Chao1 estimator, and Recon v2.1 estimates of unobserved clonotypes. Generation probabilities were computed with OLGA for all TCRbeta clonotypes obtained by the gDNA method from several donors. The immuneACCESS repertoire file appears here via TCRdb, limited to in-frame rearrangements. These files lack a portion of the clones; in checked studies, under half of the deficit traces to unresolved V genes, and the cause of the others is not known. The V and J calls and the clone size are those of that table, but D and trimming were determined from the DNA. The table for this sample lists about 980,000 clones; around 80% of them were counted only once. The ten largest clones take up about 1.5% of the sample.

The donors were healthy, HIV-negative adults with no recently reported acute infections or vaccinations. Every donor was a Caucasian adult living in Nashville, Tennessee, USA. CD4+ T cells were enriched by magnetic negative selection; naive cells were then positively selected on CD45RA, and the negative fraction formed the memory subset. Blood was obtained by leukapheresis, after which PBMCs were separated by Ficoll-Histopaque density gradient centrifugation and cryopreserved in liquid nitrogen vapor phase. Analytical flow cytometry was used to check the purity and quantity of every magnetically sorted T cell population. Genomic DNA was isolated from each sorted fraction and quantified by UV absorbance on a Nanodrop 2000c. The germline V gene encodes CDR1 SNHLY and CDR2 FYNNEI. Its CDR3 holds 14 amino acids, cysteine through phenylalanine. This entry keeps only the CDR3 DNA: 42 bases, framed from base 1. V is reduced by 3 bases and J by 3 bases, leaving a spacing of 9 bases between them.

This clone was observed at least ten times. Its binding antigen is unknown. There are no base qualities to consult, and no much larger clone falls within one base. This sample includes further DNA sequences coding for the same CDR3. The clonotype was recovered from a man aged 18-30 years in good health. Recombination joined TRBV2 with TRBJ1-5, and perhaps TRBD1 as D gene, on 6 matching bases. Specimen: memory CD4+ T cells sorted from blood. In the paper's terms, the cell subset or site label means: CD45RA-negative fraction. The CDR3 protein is CASSEGAPNQPQHF. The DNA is TGTGCCAGCAGTGAGGGGGCCCCCAATCAGCCCCAGCATTTT.